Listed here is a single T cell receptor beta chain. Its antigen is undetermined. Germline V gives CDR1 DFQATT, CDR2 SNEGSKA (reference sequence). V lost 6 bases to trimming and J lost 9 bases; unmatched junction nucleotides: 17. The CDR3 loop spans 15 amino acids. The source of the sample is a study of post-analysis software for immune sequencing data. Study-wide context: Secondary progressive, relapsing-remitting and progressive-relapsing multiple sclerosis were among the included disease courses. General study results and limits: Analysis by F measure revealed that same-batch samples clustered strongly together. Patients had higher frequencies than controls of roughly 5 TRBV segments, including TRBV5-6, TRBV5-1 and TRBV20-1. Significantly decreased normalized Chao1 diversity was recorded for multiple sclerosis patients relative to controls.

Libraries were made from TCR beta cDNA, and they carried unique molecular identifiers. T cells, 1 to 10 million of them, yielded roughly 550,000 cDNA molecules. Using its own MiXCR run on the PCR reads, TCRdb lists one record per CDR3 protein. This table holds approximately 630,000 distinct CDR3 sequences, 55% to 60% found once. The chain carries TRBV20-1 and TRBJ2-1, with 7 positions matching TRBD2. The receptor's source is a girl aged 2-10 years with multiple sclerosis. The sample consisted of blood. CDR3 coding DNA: TGCAGTGCCAGGACCAGGGAGGGGCTAAGTGGTGAGCAGTTCTTC. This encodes CSARTREGLSGEQFF.